This is a list of T cell receptor beta chains from one sample in a study of shared clonotypes between healthy human individuals. Assay: immunoSEQ multiplex PCR; the TCRdb copy retains only in-frame clones and omits some. This table has about 980,000 clones, over 60% appearing once. Sequenced input: memory CD4+ T cells sorted from blood. The receptors shown here come from a man younger than 30 in good health. Each CDR3 is given with its conserved first and last residue. The order of the fields is V gene, J gene, CDR3 protein.

v_call: TRBV9
j_call: TRBJ2-2
cdr3_aa: CASSKQGTGELFF

v_call: TRBV7-9
j_call: TRBJ1-2
cdr3_aa: CASSAVSGYTF

v_call: TRBV11-2
j_call: TRBJ2-3
cdr3_aa: CASSLDRLSDTQYF

v_call: TRBV7-2
j_call: TRBJ2-1
cdr3_aa: CASRAQYNEQFF

v_call: TRBV14
j_call: TRBJ2-1
cdr3_aa: CASSHWEGSYNEQFF

v_call: TRBV30
j_call: TRBJ1-4
cdr3_aa: CAWTLRGRGNEKLFF

v_call: TRBV9
j_call: TRBJ1-6
cdr3_aa: CASGRDQRAPLHF

v_call: TRBV7-9
j_call: TRBJ2-3
cdr3_aa: CASSSYTDTQYF

v_call: TRBV6-1
j_call: TRBJ1-1
cdr3_aa: CASKATGGRNTEAFF

v_call: TRBV2
j_call: TRBJ2-3
cdr3_aa: CASRPGTSPDTQYF

v_call: TRBV2
j_call: TRBJ2-7
cdr3_aa: CASSGGQGVPYEQYF